The present T cell receptor (beta chain) was sequenced within a study of PD-1 blockade in classical Hodgkin lymphoma. Study-level points and caveats: Possibly reflecting disease activity or prior therapy, repertoire differences have causes that remain undefined.

Measured with immunoSEQ multiplex PCR; TCRdb has only the in-frame clones, and not every one. The repertoire holds about 24,000 clones, with less than 75% as singletons. CDR1 and CDR2 (germline): ENHRY, SYGVKD. This CDR3 region has 15 residues. After removal of 5 bases from V and 6 bases from J, the junction contained 11 bases not matched to a gene. This clone turned up a few times. Antigen specificity is unknown. Indicated time point: cycle 4 day 1 (C4D1), after more than five weeks of nivolumab. Every one of the patients relapsed after autologous stem cell transplantation (brentuximab vedotin exposure was variable).

The gene calls are TRBV10-3 and TRBJ1-2; 8 bases match TRBD1. Sequencing used peripheral blood mononuclear cells (PBMCs), obtained before the fourth cycle of nivolumab. The source of this sequence is a human donor with classical Hodgkin lymphoma. CDR3 sequence reads: CAISYAITGGDGYTF. The CDR3, as DNA: TGTGCCATCAGTTACGCTATAACAGGGGGAGATGGCTACACCTTC.